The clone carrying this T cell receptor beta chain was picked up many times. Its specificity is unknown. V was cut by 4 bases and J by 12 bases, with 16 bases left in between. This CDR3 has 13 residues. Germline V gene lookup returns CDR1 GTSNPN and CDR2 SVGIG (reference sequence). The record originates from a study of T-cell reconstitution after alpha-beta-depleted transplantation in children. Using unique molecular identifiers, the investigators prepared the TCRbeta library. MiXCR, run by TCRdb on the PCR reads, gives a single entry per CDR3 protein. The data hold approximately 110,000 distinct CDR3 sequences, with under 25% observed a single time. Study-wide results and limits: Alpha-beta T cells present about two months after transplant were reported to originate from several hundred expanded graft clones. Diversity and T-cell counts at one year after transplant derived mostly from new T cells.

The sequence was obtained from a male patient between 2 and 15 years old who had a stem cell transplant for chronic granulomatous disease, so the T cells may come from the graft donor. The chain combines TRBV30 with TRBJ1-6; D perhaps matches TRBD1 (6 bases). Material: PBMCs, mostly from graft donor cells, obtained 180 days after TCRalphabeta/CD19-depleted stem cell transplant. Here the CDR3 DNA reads TGTGCCTGGACCACAGGGCGTACCGGACCCCTCCACTTT. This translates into CAWTTGRTGPLHF.